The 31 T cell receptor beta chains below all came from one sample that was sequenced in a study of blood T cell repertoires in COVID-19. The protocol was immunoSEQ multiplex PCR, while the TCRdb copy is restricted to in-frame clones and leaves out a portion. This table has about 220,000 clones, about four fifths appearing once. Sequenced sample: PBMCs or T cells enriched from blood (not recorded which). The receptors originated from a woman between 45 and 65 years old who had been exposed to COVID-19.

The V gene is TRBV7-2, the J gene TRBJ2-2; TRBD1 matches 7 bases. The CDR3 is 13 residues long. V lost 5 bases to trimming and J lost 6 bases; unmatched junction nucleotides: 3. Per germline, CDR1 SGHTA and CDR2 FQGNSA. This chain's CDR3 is CASSLTGPGELFF. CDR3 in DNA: TGTGCCAGCAGCCTGACAGGGCCCGGGGAGCTGTTTTTT.

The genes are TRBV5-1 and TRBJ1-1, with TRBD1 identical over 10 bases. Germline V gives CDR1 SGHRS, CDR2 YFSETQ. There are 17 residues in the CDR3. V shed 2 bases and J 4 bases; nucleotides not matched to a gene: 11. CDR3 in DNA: TGCGCCAGCAGCTTTAATTTCCGGGACAGGGGCACCACTGAAGCTTTCTTT. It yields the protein CASSFNFRDRGTTEAFF. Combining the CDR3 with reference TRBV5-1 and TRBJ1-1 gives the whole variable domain KAGVTQTPRYLIKTRGQQVTLSCSPISGHRSVSWYQQTPGQGLQFLFEYFSETQRNKGNFPGRFSGRQFSNSRSEMNVSTLELGDSALYLCASSFNFRDRGTTEAFFGQGTRLTVV.

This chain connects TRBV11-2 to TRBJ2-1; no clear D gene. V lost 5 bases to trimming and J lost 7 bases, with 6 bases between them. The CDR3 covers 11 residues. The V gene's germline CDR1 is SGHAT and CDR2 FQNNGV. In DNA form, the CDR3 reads TGTGCCAGCAGCCCCCTAAATGAGCAGTTCTTC. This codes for CASSPLNEQFF. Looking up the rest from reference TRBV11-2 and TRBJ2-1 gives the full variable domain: EAGVAQSPRYKIIEKRQSVAFWCNPISGHATLYWYQQILGQGPKLLIQFQNNGVVDDSQLPKDRFSAERLKGVDSTLKIQPAKLEDSAVYLCASSPLNEQFFGPGTRLTVL.

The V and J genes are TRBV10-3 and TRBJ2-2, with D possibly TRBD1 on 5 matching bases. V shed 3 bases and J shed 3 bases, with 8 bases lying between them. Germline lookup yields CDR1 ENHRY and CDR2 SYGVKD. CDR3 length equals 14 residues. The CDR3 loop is CAISELRDTGELFF. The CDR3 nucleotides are TGTGCCATCAGTGAACTCAGGGACACCGGGGAGCTGTTTTTT.

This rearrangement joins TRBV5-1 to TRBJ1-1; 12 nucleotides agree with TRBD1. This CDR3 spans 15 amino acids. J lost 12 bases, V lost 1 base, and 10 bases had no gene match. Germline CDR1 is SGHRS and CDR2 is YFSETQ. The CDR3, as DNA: TGCGCCAGCAGCTTGCAGACGGGACAGGGGGCGCGAACTTTCTTT. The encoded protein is CASSLQTGQGARTFF.

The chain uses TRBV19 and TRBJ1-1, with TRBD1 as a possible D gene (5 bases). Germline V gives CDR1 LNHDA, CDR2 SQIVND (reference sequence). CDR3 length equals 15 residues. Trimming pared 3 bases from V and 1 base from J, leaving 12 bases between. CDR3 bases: TGTGCCAGTAGTATTTTAACGGACAAGAACACTGAAGCTTTCTTT. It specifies CASSILTDKNTEAFF.

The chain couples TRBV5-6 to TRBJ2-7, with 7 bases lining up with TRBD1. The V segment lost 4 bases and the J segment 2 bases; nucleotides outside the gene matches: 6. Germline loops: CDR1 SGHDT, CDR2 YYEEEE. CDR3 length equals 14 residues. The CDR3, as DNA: TGTGCCAGCAGCCCCGGGACAGACCCCTACGAGCAGTACTTC. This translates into CASSPGTDPYEQYF.

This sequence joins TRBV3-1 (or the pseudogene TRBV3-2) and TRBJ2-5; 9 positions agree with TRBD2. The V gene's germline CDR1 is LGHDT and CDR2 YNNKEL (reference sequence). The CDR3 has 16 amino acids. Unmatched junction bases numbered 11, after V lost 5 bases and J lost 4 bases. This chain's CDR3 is CASSLPAGGPPETQYF. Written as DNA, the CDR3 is TGTGCCAGCAGCTTACCAGCGGGGGGCCCCCCAGAGACCCAGTACTTC.

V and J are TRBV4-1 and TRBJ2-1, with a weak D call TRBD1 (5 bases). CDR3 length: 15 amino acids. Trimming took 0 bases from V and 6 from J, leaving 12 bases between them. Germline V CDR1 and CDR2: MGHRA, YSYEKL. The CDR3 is CASSQDPPRGNEQFF. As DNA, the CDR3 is TGCGCCAGCAGCCAAGACCCCCCTAGGGGCAATGAGCAGTTCTTC.

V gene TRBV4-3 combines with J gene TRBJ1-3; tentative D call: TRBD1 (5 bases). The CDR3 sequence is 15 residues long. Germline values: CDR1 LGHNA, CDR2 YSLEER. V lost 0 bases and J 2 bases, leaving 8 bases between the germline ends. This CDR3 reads CASSQEGRAGNTIYF. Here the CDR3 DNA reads TGCGCCAGCAGCCAAGAAGGCAGGGCTGGAAACACCATATATTTT.

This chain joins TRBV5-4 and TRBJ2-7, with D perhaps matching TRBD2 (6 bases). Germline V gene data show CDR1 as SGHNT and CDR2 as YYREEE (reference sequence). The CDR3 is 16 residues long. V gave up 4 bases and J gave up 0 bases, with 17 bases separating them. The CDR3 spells CASSLRGLGGSYEQYF. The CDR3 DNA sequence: TGTGCCAGCAGCCTGAGGGGTCTGGGGGGCTCCTACGAGCAGTACTTC.

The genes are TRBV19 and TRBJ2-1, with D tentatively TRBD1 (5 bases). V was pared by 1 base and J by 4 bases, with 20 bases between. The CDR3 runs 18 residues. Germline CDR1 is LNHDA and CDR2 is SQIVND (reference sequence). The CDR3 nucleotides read TGTGCCAGTAGTATAGGTGCACCCCTCCTCAGGGCTTACAATGAGCAGTTCTTC. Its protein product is CASSIGAPLLRAYNEQFF.

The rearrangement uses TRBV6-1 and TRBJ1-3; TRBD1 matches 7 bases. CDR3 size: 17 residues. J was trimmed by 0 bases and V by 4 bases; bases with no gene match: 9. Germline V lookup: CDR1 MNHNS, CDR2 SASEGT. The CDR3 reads CASSVGLQGFSGNTIYF. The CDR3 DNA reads TGTGCCAGCAGTGTCGGGCTACAGGGGTTCTCTGGAAACACCATATATTTT.

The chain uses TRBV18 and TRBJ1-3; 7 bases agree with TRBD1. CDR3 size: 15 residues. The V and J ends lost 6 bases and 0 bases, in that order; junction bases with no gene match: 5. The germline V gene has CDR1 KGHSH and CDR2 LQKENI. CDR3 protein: CASSDRALSGNTIYF. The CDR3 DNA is TGTGCCAGCTCTGACAGGGCCCTCTCTGGAAACACCATATATTTT.

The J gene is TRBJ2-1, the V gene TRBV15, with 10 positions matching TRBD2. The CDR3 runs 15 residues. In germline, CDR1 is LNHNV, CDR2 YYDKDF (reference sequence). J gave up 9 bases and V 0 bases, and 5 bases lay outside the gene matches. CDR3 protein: CATSREAGGPIEQFF. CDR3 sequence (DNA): TGTGCCACCAGCAGAGAAGCGGGGGGGCCAATTGAGCAGTTCTTC. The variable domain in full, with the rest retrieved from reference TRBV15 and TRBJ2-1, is DAMVIQNPRYQVTQFGKPVTLSCSQTLNHNVMYWYQQKSSQAPKLLFHYYDKDFNNEADTPDNFQSRRPNTSFCFLDIRSPGLGDTAMYLCATSREAGGPIEQFFGPGTRLTVL.

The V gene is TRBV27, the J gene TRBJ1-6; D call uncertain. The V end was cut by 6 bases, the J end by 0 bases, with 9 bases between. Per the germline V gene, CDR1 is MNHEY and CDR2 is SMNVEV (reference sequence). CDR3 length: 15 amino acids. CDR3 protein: CASSARISYNSPLHF. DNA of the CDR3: TGTGCCAGCAGCGCCAGGATCTCCTATAATTCACCCCTCCACTTT.

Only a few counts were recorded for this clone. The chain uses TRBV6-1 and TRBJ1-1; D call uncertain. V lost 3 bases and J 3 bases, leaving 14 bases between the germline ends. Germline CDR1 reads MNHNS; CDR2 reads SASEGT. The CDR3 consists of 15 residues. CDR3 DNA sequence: TGTGCCAGCAGTGAGTTCTGGGGAGGGCACACTGAAGCTTTCTTT. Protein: CASSEFWGGHTEAFF.

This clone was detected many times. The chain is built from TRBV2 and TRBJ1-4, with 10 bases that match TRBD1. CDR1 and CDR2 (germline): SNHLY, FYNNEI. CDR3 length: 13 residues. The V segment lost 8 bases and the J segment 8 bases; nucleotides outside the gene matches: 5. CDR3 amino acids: CASQDRGEEKLFF. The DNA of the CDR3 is TGTGCCAGCCAGGACAGGGGGGAGGAAAAACTGTTTTTT. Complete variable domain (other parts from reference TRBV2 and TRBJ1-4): EPEVTQTPSHQVTQMGQEVILRCVPISNHLYFYWYRQILGQKVEFLVSFYNNEISEKSEIFDDQFSVERPDGSNFTLKIRSTKLEDSAMYFCASQDRGEEKLFFGSGTQLSVL.

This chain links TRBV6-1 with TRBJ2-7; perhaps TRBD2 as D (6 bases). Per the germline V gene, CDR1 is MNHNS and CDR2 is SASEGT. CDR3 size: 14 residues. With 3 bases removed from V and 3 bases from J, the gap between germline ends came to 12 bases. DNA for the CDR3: TGTGCCAGCAGTGATAAGTGGACTAACTACGAGCAGTACTTC. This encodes CASSDKWTNYEQYF.

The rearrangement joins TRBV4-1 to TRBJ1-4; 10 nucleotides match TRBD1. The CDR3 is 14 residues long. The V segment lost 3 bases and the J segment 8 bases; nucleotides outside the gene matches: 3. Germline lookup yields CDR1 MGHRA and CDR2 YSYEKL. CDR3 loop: CASSHGQGDEKLFF. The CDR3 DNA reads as TGCGCCAGCAGCCACGGACAGGGGGACGAAAAACTGTTTTTT.

The CDR3 bases are TGTGCCTGGAGTGGGACAGGGGTGGCAACTGAAGCTTTCTTT. This sequence encodes CAWSGTGVATEAFF. The chain is built from TRBV30 and TRBJ1-1; 9 bases are shared with TRBD1. V trimming: 1 base; J trimming: 5 bases; junction bases outside the gene matches: 5. The CDR3 is made up of 14 amino acids. CDR1 GTSNPN and CDR2 SVGIG come from the germline V gene (reference sequence).

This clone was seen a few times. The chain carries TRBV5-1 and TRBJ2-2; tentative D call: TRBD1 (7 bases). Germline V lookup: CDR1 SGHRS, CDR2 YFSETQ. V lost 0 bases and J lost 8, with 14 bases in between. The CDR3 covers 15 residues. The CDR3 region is CASSLVEGAQGELFF. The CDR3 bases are TGCGCCAGCAGCTTGGTGGAGGGGGCGCAGGGGGAGCTGTTTTTT.

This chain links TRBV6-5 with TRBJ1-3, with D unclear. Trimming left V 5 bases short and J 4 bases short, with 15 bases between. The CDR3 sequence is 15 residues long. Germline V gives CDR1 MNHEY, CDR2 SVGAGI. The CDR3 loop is CASSRGPFPGNTIYF. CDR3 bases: TGTGCCAGCAGTAGAGGGCCTTTTCCAGGAAACACCATATATTTT.

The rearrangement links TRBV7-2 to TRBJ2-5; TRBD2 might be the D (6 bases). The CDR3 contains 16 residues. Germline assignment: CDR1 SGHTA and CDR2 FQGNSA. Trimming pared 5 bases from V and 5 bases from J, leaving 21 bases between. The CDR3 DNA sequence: TGTGCCAGCAGCCCTTCGGGATCCGCGGGGTACGAGACCCAGTACTTC. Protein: CASSPSGSAGYETQYF.

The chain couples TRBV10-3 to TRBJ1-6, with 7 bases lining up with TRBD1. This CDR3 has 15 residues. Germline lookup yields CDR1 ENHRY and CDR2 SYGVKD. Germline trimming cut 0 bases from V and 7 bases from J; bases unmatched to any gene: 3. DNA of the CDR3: TGTGCCATCAGTGAGTCTCGGGGACAGAATTCACCCCTCCACTTT. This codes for CAISESRGQNSPLHF.

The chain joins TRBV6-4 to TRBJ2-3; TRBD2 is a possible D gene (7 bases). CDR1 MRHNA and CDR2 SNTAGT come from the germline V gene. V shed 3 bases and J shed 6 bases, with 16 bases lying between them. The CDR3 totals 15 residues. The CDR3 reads CASSEAGAQTDTQYF. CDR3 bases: TGTGCCAGCAGTGAGGCGGGGGCGCAAACCGATACGCAGTATTTT.

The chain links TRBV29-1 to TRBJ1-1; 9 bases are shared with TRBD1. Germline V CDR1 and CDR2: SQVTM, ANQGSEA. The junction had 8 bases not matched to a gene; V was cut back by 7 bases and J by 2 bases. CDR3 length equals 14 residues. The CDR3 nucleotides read TGCAGCGCTGGACAGGGGTGGGTCAACACTGAAGCTTTCTTT. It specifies CSAGQGWVNTEAFF.

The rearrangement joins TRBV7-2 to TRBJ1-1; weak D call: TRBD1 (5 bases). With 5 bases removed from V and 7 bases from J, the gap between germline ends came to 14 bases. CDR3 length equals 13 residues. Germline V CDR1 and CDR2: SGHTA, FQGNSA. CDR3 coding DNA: TGTGCCAGCAGCCCCAGGGTCGCGGATGAAGCTTTCTTT. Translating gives CASSPRVADEAFF.

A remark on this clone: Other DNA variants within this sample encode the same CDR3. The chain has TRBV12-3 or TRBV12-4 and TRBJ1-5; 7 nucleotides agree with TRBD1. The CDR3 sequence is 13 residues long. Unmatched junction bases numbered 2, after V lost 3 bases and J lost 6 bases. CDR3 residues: CASSFSGGQPQHF. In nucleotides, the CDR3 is TGTGCCAGCAGTTTCTCAGGGGGTCAGCCCCAGCATTTT.

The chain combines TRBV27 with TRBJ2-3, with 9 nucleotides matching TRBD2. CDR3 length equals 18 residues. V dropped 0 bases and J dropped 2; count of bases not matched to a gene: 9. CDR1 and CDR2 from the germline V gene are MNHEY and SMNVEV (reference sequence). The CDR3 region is CASSLSRPSGAHTDTQYF. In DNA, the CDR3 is TGTGCCAGCAGTTTATCACGCCCTAGCGGGGCCCACACAGATACGCAGTATTTT.

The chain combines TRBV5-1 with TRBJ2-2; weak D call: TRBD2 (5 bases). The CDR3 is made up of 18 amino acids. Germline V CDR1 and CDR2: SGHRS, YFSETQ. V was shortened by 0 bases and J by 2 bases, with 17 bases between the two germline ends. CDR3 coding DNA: TGCGCCAGCAGCTTGGAATTCCCTGGGAGCACAAACACCGGGGAGCTGTTTTTT. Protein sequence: CASSLEFPGSTNTGELFF.